The text below deals with one T cell receptor beta chain. Germline CDR1 and CDR2: SEHNR and FQNEAQ (reference sequence). The CDR3 length is 14 residues. The V end lost 5 bases, the J end lost 2 bases, and 12 bases lay between the germline ends. The data stem from a study of control samples from healthy donors and cancer patients. Data came from immunoSEQ multiplex PCR; TCRdb stores just in-frame clones and leaves some out. Among some 120,000 clones listed, over 80% were seen once. The TCR was taken from an elderly man with head and neck cancer. The chain employs TRBV7-9 and TRBJ2-5; either TRBD1 or TRBD2 may supply D (5 bases each). What was sequenced was PBMCs. The CDR3 loop reads CASSPGRFQETQYF. The CDR3 DNA reads as TGTGCCAGCAGCCCGGGACGCTTTCAAGAGACCCAGTACTTC.